This TCR beta chain comes out of a study of cytomegalovirus exposure and HLA in healthy donors. This clone has just one count. PCR involved 60 Vbeta and 13 Jbeta primers. Generated by immunoSEQ multiplex PCR, the TCRdb table keeps only in-frame clones and is missing some. The sample has about 170,000 clones; around 84% are singletons. The germline gives CDR1 LNHDA, CDR2 SQIVND (reference sequence). This CDR3 region has 18 residues. V shed 3 bases and J 2 bases; nucleotides not matched to a gene: 6. Sequencing was performed on PBMCs. The V and J genes are TRBV19 and TRBJ2-6, with 11 bases fitting TRBD2. This sequence originates from a man aged 30 to 39 in good health and CMV-seropositive. For the CDR3, the DNA is TGTGCCAGTAGTATCGGCCTAGCGGGAGGAGCTGGGGCCAACGTCCTGACTTTC. Protein product: CASSIGLAGGAGANVLTF.